This T cell receptor (beta chain) originates from a study of tumour-infiltrating T cells in Burkitt lymphoma. About the research overall: Repertoire clonality predicted overall and progression-free survival.

Trimming took off 0 bases at V and 4 bases at J, with 12 bases between the two ends. The CDR3 is made up of 16 amino acids. Germline loops: CDR1 SGHTA, CDR2 FQGNSA. The data were produced by immunoSEQ multiplex PCR, yet TCRdb's version contains in-frame clones alone and is incomplete. This table holds about 5,600 clones, about a sixth found once. Input material: tumor tissue. The rearrangement uses TRBV7-2 and TRBJ2-2; no clear D gene. This clonotype was obtained from a human donor with diffuse large B-cell lymphoma. In nucleotides, the CDR3 is TGTGCCAGCAGCTTAGCGCTTGGGGTCGTCACCGGGGAGCTGTTTTTT. It translates to CASSLALGVVTGELFF.